This T cell receptor beta chain was profiled in a study of cytomegalovirus exposure and HLA in healthy donors. PCR was performed using 60 Vbeta and 13 Jbeta primers. TCRdb keeps only in-frame clones here, not all; method: immunoSEQ multiplex PCR. The sample includes 140,000 to 150,000 clones. Regarding this clone: Its antigen is unidentified.

Notes on the study in general: The availability of immune exposure information extended only to CMV serostatus.

This CDR3 comprises 15 residues. V lost 3 bases to trimming and J lost 4 bases; unmatched junction nucleotides: 6. Germline V CDR1 and CDR2: SGHAT, FQNNGV. The sequencing input was PBMCs. The rearrangement uses TRBV11-2 and TRBJ2-5; 9 nucleotides line up with TRBD2. The source is a woman aged 45-65 years in good health and CMV-seronegative. CDR3 sequence: CASSFLAGIGETQYF. The DNA for the CDR3 is TGTGCCAGCAGCTTTCTAGCGGGAATTGGAGAGACCCAGTACTTC.